Listed below are T cell receptor beta chains from one sample, sequenced in a study of cytomegalovirus exposure and HLA in healthy donors. Here immunoSEQ multiplex PCR was the method, and the copy in TCRdb shows in-frame clones only, minus some. The sample records 150,000 or so clones, 60% to 85% being singletons. The specimen sequenced was PBMCs. The receptors were sampled from a man aged 40-55 years in good health and CMV-seropositive. CDR3s include the opening cysteine and the closing phenylalanine or tryptophan. The D gene is left open where the match is weak. Clone size is not always given. Where it is, it says once, few, many or a class for expanded clones.

cdr3_length: 13; j_call: TRBJ2-7; d_call: TRBD2; clone_size: NA; v_call: TRBV7-9; cdr3_aa: CSSSLGGGYEQYF; cdr3_nt: TGTTCCAGCAGCTTGGGCGGGGGTTACGAGCAGTACTTC
cdr3_length: 14; j_call: TRBJ1-1; d_call: TRBD1; clone_size: NA; v_call: TRBV7-2; cdr3_aa: CASSAGQVNTEAFF; cdr3_nt: TGTGCCAGCAGCGCTGGACAGGTGAACACTGAAGCTTTCTTT
cdr3_length: 11; j_call: TRBJ1-4; d_call: NA; clone_size: NA; v_call: TRBV20-1; cdr3_aa: CSASRNEKLFF; cdr3_nt: TGCAGTGCTAGCAGAAATGAAAAACTGTTTTTT
cdr3_length: 13; j_call: TRBJ1-2; d_call: TRBD1; clone_size: NA; v_call: TRBV11-2; cdr3_aa: CASSPGQDYGYTF; cdr3_nt: TGTGCCAGCAGCCCCGGACAGGACTATGGCTACACCTTC
cdr3_length: 14; j_call: TRBJ2-3; d_call: TRBD1; clone_size: NA; v_call: TRBV7-8; cdr3_aa: CASSSWTGTNTQYF; cdr3_nt: TGTGCCAGCAGCTCGTGGACAGGAACGAATACGCAGTATTTT
cdr3_length: 14; j_call: TRBJ2-7; d_call: TRBD2; clone_size: few; v_call: TRBV10-3; cdr3_aa: CAISTSGSSYEQYF; cdr3_nt: TGTGCCATCAGTACTAGCGGTAGCTCCTACGAGCAGTACTTC
cdr3_length: 16; j_call: TRBJ2-1; d_call: NA; clone_size: NA; v_call: TRBV28; cdr3_aa: CASRQRRDSSRNEQFF; cdr3_nt: TGTGCCAGCAGACAAAGGAGGGACAGCTCTCGCAATGAGCAGTTCTTC
cdr3_length: 16; j_call: TRBJ2-4; d_call: NA; clone_size: NA; v_call: TRBV21-1; cdr3_aa: CASSKWAGGPKNIQYF; cdr3_nt: TGTGCCAGCAGCAAATGGGCGGGAGGCCCCAAAAACATTCAGTACTTC
cdr3_length: 15; j_call: TRBJ2-7; d_call: NA; clone_size: NA; v_call: TRBV28; cdr3_aa: CATSYSGGLPYEQYF; cdr3_nt: TGTGCCACCTCCTACTCCGGGGGACTCCCTTACGAGCAGTACTTC
cdr3_length: 20; j_call: TRBJ2-7; d_call: TRBD2; clone_size: NA; v_call: TRBV9; cdr3_aa: CASSVGEGLAGERGYYEQYF; cdr3_nt: TGTGCCAGCAGCGTAGGGGAGGGACTAGCGGGAGAGAGGGGGTACTACGAGCAGTACTTC
cdr3_length: 15; j_call: TRBJ2-5; d_call: NA; clone_size: NA; v_call: TRBV6-5; cdr3_aa: CASSYPDYPAETQYF; cdr3_nt: TGTGCCAGCAGTTACCCGGACTACCCGGCGGAGACCCAGTACTTC
cdr3_length: 14; j_call: TRBJ2-5; d_call: NA; clone_size: NA; v_call: TRBV7-9; cdr3_aa: CSSSPGTSQETQYF; cdr3_nt: TGTTCCAGCAGCCCCGGGACATCTCAAGAGACCCAGTACTTC
cdr3_length: 15; j_call: TRBJ2-6; d_call: NA; clone_size: NA; v_call: TRBV28; cdr3_aa: CASSFGDSRANVLTF; cdr3_nt: TGTGCCAGCAGTTTTGGCGACTCTCGGGCCAACGTCCTGACTTTC
cdr3_length: 16; j_call: TRBJ1-2; d_call: TRBD1; clone_size: NA; v_call: TRBV5-4; cdr3_aa: CASIDAEGQGFYGYTF; cdr3_nt: TGTGCCAGCATCGACGCCGAAGGACAGGGGTTCTATGGCTACACCTTC
cdr3_length: 15; j_call: TRBJ1-1; d_call: NA; clone_size: NA; v_call: TRBV5-5; cdr3_aa: CASSLGGAVNTEAFF; cdr3_nt: TGTGCCAGCAGCTTGGGTGGGGCCGTGAACACTGAAGCTTTCTTT
cdr3_length: 14; j_call: TRBJ2-2; d_call: NA; clone_size: few; v_call: TRBV21-1; cdr3_aa: CASPPHTSTGELFF; cdr3_nt: TGTGCCAGCCCCCCCCACACCTCGACCGGGGAGCTGTTTTTT
cdr3_length: 14; j_call: TRBJ1-5; d_call: NA; clone_size: NA; v_call: TRBV16; cdr3_aa: CASSPTNSNQPQHF; cdr3_nt: TGTGCCAGCAGCCCGACAAATAGCAATCAGCCCCAGCATTTT
cdr3_length: 15; j_call: TRBJ2-7; d_call: TRBD1; clone_size: NA; v_call: TRBV5-6; cdr3_aa: CASSYWDRGLYEQYF; cdr3_nt: TGTGCCAGCAGCTACTGGGACAGGGGGCTGTACGAGCAGTACTTC
cdr3_length: 15; j_call: TRBJ2-1; d_call: TRBD2; clone_size: NA; v_call: TRBV28; cdr3_aa: CASSRSGTGWNEQFF; cdr3_nt: TGTGCCAGCAGCCGAAGCGGGACCGGATGGAATGAGCAGTTCTTC
cdr3_length: 15; j_call: TRBJ1-5; d_call: NA; clone_size: once; v_call: TRBV15; cdr3_aa: CATSRDLPVGQPQHF; cdr3_nt: TGTGCCACCAGCAGAGATCTTCCGGTCGGGCAGCCCCAGCATTTT
cdr3_length: 21; j_call: TRBJ2-7; d_call: TRBD2; clone_size: NA; v_call: TRBV4-1; cdr3_aa: CASSLLLGGLAGGSSSYEQYF; cdr3_nt: TGCGCCAGCAGCCTCCTCCTGGGGGGACTAGCGGGAGGGTCTAGCTCCTACGAGCAGTACTTC
cdr3_length: 13; j_call: TRBJ2-7; d_call: TRBD2; clone_size: NA; v_call: TRBV29-1; cdr3_aa: CSGTLAGGYEQYF; cdr3_nt: TGCAGCGGTACACTAGCGGGAGGCTACGAGCAGTACTTC
cdr3_length: 10; j_call: TRBJ2-3; d_call: NA; clone_size: NA; v_call: TRBV7-9; cdr3_aa: CASSSGTQYF; cdr3_nt: TGTGCCTCGTCCTCGGGTACGCAGTATTTT
cdr3_length: 15; j_call: TRBJ2-1; d_call: TRBD2; clone_size: few; v_call: TRBV5-4; cdr3_aa: CASSLDGRGRNEQFF; cdr3_nt: TGTGCCAGCAGCTTGGACGGGAGGGGGAGGAATGAGCAGTTCTTC
cdr3_length: 15; j_call: TRBJ2-7; d_call: NA; clone_size: NA; v_call: TRBV6-6; cdr3_aa: CASSYLAGASYEQHF; cdr3_nt: TGTGCCAGCAGTTATCTGGCGGGGGCCTCCTACGAGCAGCACTTC
cdr3_length: 14; j_call: TRBJ2-7; d_call: NA; clone_size: NA; v_call: TRBV28; cdr3_aa: CASSISGNSYEQYF; cdr3_nt: TGTGCCAGCAGTATATCAGGGAACTCCTACGAGCAGTACTTC
cdr3_length: 16; j_call: TRBJ2-7; d_call: NA; clone_size: NA; v_call: TRBV28; cdr3_aa: CASSLPSGQLLSEQYF; cdr3_nt: TGTGCCAGCAGTCTACCAAGTGGGCAACTCCTCTCCGAGCAGTACTTC
cdr3_length: 14; j_call: TRBJ2-1; d_call: TRBD2; clone_size: NA; v_call: TRBV13; cdr3_aa: CASSVLAGGSEQFF; cdr3_nt: TGTGCCAGCAGCGTACTAGCGGGAGGGTCTGAGCAGTTCTTC
cdr3_length: 15; j_call: TRBJ2-7; d_call: TRBD2; clone_size: NA; v_call: TRBV19; cdr3_aa: CASSILAGVTYEQYF; cdr3_nt: TGTGCCAGTAGTATACTAGCGGGAGTAACCTACGAGCAGTACTTC
cdr3_length: 13; j_call: TRBJ1-5; d_call: NA; clone_size: NA; v_call: TRBV10-1; cdr3_aa: CASSFGGNQPQHF; cdr3_nt: TGCGCCAGCTCTTTCGGAGGGAATCAGCCCCAGCATTTT
cdr3_length: 13; j_call: TRBJ2-1; d_call: NA; clone_size: NA; v_call: TRBV11-2; cdr3_aa: CASSPPGHNEQFF; cdr3_nt: TGTGCCAGCAGCCCCCCTGGGCACAATGAGCAGTTCTTC
cdr3_length: 14; j_call: TRBJ1-5; d_call: NA; clone_size: NA; v_call: TRBV5-5; cdr3_aa: CASSPVQGGQPQHF; cdr3_nt: TGTGCCAGCAGCCCTGTCCAGGGTGGTCAGCCCCAGCATTTT
cdr3_length: 13; j_call: TRBJ2-5; d_call: NA; clone_size: NA; v_call: TRBV9; cdr3_aa: CASSVGRRETQYF; cdr3_nt: TGTGCCAGCAGCGTTGGGAGGCGGGAGACCCAGTACTTC
cdr3_length: 14; j_call: TRBJ2-1; d_call: NA; clone_size: NA; v_call: TRBV4-2; cdr3_aa: CASSQDPPGKEQFF; cdr3_nt: TGTGCCAGCAGCCAAGATCCACCCGGTAAAGAGCAGTTCTTC
cdr3_length: 15; j_call: TRBJ2-2; d_call: TRBD1; clone_size: NA; v_call: TRBV4-2; cdr3_aa: CASSPRTGGTGELFF; cdr3_nt: TGTGCCAGCAGCCCCCGGACAGGGGGAACCGGGGAGCTGTTTTTT
cdr3_length: 13; j_call: TRBJ2-2; d_call: NA; clone_size: NA; v_call: TRBV10-3; cdr3_aa: CAISAGDYGELFF; cdr3_nt: TGTGCCATCAGTGCGGGAGACTACGGGGAGCTGTTTTTT
cdr3_length: 15; j_call: TRBJ2-7; d_call: TRBD2; clone_size: NA; v_call: TRBV5-4; cdr3_aa: CASSFGGGSSDEQYF; cdr3_nt: TGTGCCAGCAGCTTTGGTGGCGGGAGTAGTGACGAGCAGTACTTC
cdr3_length: 15; j_call: TRBJ1-1; d_call: NA; clone_size: NA; v_call: TRBV18; cdr3_aa: CASSPPGTPQGEAFF; cdr3_nt: TGTGCCAGCTCACCACCGGGAACCCCTCAGGGTGAAGCTTTCTTT
cdr3_length: 13; j_call: TRBJ2-7; d_call: NA; clone_size: NA; v_call: TRBV19; cdr3_aa: CASSTTGGYEQYF; cdr3_nt: TGTGCCAGTAGTACGACAGGAGGATACGAGCAGTACTTC
cdr3_length: 14; j_call: TRBJ2-5; d_call: NA; clone_size: NA; v_call: TRBV28; cdr3_aa: CASSLTGIQETQYF; cdr3_nt: TGTGCCAGCAGCCTCACAGGGATCCAAGAGACCCAGTACTTC
cdr3_length: 14; j_call: TRBJ1-2; d_call: TRBD1; clone_size: NA; v_call: TRBV7-9; cdr3_aa: CASSFDRVGYGYTF; cdr3_nt: TGTGCCAGCAGCTTTGACAGGGTAGGCTATGGCTACACCTTC
cdr3_length: 13; j_call: TRBJ1-2; d_call: TRBD1; clone_size: NA; v_call: TRBV7-2; cdr3_aa: CASSTGGGYGYTF; cdr3_nt: TGTGCCAGCAGCACAGGGGGCGGATATGGCTACACCTTC
cdr3_length: 13; j_call: TRBJ1-2; d_call: NA; clone_size: NA; v_call: TRBV21-1; cdr3_aa: CASSKPGNYGYTF; cdr3_nt: TGTGCCAGCAGCAAACCCGGGAACTATGGCTACACCTTC
cdr3_length: 18; j_call: TRBJ2-3; d_call: TRBD2; clone_size: NA; v_call: TRBV5-4; cdr3_aa: CASSGLAGGGIGTDTQYF; cdr3_nt: TGTGCCAGCAGCGGACTAGCGGGAGGGGGGATAGGCACAGATACGCAGTATTTT
cdr3_length: 13; j_call: TRBJ2-1; d_call: NA; clone_size: many; v_call: TRBV19; cdr3_aa: CASSIGSANEQFF; cdr3_nt: TGTGCCAGTAGTATAGGGAGCGCCAATGAGCAGTTCTTC